The T cell receptor (beta chain) described here comes from a study of shared clonotypes between healthy human individuals. Overall study findings and caveats: With few donors, the genetic and exposure-history diversity represented was limited. Apart from blood, nothing was sampled; tissue repertoires likely differ.

Terminally differentiated effector memory CD45RA+ cells were excluded from the naive CD8 cells, which were CD45RO-negative and positively selected for CCR7. Regarding this clone: The antigen is not known.

Every immunoSEQ plate was one replicate of a subset's evenly spread DNA. Produced via immunoSEQ multiplex PCR; TCRdb's table is partial and in-frame only. The repertoire holds approximately 1.9 million clones, with just over 90% as singletons. Germline V gene data show CDR1 as SEHNR and CDR2 as FQNEAQ (reference sequence). This CDR3 is built from 14 residues. V shed 2 bases and J shed 3 bases, with 10 bases lying between them. The TCR originated in a man younger than 35 in good health. Some clones in this sample may be carry-over from other donors' samples. Sequencing was done on a sample of naive CD8+ T cells from PBMCs. The chain combines TRBV7-9 with TRBJ1-1; unclear D gene. The CDR3 region is CASSLTGHYTEAFF. For the CDR3, the DNA is TGTGCCAGCAGCTTAACTGGGCACTACACTGAAGCTTTCTTT.